This T cell receptor (beta chain) was identified during a study of technical replicates of blood from a handful of donors. This CDR3 comprises 14 residues. In germline, CDR1 is SGHVS, CDR2 FNYEAQ. Trimming cost V 6 bases and J 8 bases; bases outside gene matches: 12. The repertoire was sequenced with immunoSEQ multiplex PCR; TCRdb's copy has only in-frame clones and lacks some. The sample includes under 95,000 clones, around 94% of them seen just once. This sequence joins TRBV7-6 and TRBJ1-2, with TRBD1 identical over 7 bases. The sequence was obtained from a human donor in good health. The sample comprised T cells isolated from PBMCs. The CDR3 spells CASSSLEGAKGYTF. Here the CDR3 DNA reads TGTGCCAGCAGTTCGTTGGAGGGGGCAAAGGGCTACACCTTC.